This entry describes one T cell receptor (beta chain). Its antigen is as yet unknown. This entry is derived from a study of cytomegalovirus exposure and HLA in healthy donors. Findings of the study overall: Analyses of presence and absence presupposed an approximately uniform sequencing depth across donors.

Germline loops: CDR1 MGHRA, CDR2 YSYEKL. The CDR3 extends over 18 amino acids. After removal of 1 base from V and 1 base from J, the junction contained 6 bases not matched to a gene. PCR involved 60 Vbeta and 13 Jbeta primers. TCRdb's table, derived via immunoSEQ multiplex PCR, lists solely in-frame clones and lacks some. The sample lists around 220,000 clones; 70% to 85% were seen once. Sequenced material: PBMCs. The chain uses TRBV4-1 and TRBJ2-4; 11 bases map to TRBD2. The clonotype originates from a girl aged 2 to 9 in good health and CMV-seronegative. As DNA, the CDR3 is TGCGCCAGCAGCCAAGTGAGGGGACTAGCGGAGGCCAAAAACATTCAGTACTTC. Its protein product is CASSQVRGLAEAKNIQYF.